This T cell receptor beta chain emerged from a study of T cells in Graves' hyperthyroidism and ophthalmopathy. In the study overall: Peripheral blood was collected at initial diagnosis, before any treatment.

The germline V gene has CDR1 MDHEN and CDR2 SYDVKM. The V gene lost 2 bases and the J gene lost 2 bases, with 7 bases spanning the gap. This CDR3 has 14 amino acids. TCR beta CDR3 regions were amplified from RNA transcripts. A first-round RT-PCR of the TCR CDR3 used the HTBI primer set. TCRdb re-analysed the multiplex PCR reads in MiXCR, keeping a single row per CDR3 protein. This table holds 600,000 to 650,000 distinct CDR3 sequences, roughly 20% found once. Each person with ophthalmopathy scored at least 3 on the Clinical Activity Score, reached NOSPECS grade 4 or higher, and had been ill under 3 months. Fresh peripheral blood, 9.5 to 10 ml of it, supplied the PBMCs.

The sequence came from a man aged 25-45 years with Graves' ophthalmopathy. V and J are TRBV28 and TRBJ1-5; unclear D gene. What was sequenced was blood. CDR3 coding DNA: TGTGCCAGCAGTTTAGGTATGGGCAATCAGCCCCAGCATTTT. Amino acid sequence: CASSLGMGNQPQHF. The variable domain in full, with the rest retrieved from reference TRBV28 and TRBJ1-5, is DVKVTQSSRYLVKRTGEKVFLECVQDMDHENMFWYRQDPGLGLRLIYFSYDVKMKEKGDIPEGYSVSREKKERFSLILESASTNQTSMYLCASSLGMGNQPQHFGDGTRLSIL.